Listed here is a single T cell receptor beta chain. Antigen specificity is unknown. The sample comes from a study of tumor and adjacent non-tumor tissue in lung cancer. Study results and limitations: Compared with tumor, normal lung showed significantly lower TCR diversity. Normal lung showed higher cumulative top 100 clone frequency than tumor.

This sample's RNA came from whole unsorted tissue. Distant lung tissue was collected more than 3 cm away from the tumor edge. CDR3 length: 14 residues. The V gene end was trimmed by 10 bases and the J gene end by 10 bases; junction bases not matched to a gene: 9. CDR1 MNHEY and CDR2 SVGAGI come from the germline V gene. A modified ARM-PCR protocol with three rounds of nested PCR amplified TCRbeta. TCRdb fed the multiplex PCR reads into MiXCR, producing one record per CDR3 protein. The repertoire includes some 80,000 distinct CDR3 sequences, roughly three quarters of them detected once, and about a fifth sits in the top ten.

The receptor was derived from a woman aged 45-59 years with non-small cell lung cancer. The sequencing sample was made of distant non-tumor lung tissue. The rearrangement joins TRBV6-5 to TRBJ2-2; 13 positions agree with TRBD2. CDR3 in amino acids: CAIRTSGRAVELFF. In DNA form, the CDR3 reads TGTGCCATCAGAACTAGCGGGAGGGCCGTGGAGCTGTTTTTT.